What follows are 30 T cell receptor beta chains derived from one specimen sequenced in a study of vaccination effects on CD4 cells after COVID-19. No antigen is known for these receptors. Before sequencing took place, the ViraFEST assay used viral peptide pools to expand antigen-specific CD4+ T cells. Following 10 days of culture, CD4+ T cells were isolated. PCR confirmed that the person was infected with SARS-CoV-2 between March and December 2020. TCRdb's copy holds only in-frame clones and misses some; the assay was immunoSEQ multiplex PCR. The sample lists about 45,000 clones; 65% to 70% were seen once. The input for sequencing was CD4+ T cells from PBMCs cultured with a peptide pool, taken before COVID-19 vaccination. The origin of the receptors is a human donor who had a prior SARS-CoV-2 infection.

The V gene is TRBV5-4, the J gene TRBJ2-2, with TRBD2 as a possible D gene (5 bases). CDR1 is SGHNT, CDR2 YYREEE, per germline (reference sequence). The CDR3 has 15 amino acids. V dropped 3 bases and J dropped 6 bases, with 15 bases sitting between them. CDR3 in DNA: TGTGCCAGCAGCTCGGAGGTTGCCTCTTCCGGGGAGCTGTTTTTT. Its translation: CASSSEVASSGELFF.

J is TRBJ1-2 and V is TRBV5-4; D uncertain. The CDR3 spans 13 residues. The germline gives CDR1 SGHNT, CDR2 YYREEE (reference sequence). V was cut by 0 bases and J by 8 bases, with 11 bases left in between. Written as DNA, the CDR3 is TGTGCCAGCAGCTTGGAACCAGGAGGGGGCTACACCTTC. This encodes CASSLEPGGGYTF.

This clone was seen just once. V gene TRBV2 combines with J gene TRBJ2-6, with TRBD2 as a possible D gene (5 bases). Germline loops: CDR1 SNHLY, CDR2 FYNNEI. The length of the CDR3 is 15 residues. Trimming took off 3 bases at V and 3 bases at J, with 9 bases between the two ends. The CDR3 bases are TGTGCCAGCAGTGATGAGGGCGGTGGGGCCAACGTCCTGACTTTC. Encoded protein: CASSDEGGGANVLTF. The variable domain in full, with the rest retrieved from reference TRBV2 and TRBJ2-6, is EPEVTQTPSHQVTQMGQEVILRCVPISNHLYFYWYRQILGQKVEFLVSFYNNEISEKSEIFDDQFSVERPDGSNFTLKIRSTKLEDSAMYFCASSDEGGGANVLTFGAGSRLTVL.

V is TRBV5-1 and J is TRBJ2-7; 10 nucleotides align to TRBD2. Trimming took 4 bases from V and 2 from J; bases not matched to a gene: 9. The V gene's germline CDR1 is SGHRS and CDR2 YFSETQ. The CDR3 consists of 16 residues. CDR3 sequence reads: CASSPSFGTSAYEQYF. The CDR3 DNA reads TGCGCCAGCAGCCCATCGTTTGGGACTAGCGCCTACGAGCAGTACTTC.

CDR3 coding DNA: TGTGCCAGCAGTTCGGCCCGGACAGGGGGGAATGAAAAACTGTTTTTT. Its translation is CASSSARTGGNEKLFF. V gene TRBV5-4 combines with J gene TRBJ1-4, with 10 bases matching TRBD1. V lost 5 bases, J lost 5 bases, and 9 bases stayed unmatched. From germline, CDR1 is SGHNT and CDR2 YYREEE (reference sequence). The CDR3 covers 16 residues.

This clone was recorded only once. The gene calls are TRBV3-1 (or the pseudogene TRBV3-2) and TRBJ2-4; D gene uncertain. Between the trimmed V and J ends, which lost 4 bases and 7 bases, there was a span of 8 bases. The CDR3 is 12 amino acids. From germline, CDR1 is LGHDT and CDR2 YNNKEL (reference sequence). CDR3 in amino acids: CASSRNGNIQYF. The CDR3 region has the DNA TGTGCCAGCAGCCGGAACGGGAACATTCAGTACTTC.

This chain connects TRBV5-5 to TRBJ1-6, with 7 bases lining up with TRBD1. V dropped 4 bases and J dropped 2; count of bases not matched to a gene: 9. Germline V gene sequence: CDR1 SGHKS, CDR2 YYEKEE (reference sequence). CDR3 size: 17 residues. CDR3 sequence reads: CASSPKPGTAYNSPLHF. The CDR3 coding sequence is TGTGCCAGCAGCCCTAAGCCCGGGACAGCCTATAATTCACCCCTCCACTTT. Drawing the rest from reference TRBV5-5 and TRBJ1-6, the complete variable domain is DAGVTQSPTHLIKTRGQQVTLRCSPISGHKSVSWYQQVLGQGPQFIFQYYEKEERGRGNFPDRFSARQFPNYSSELNVNALLLGDSALYLCASSPKPGTAYNSPLHFGNGTRLTVT.

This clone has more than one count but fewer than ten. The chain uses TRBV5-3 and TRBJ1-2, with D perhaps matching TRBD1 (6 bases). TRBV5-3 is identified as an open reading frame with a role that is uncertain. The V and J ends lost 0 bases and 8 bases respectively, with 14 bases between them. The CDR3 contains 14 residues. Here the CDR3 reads CARSLVWGAEGYTF. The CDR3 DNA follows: TGTGCCAGAAGCTTGGTTTGGGGGGCCGAAGGCTACACCTTC.

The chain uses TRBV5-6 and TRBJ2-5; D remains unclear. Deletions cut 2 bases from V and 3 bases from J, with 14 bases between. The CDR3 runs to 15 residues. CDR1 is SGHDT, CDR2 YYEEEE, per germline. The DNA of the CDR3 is TGTGCCAGCAGCTTTTGGTTTTCGGCCGAAGAGACCCAGTACTTC. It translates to CASSFWFSAEETQYF.

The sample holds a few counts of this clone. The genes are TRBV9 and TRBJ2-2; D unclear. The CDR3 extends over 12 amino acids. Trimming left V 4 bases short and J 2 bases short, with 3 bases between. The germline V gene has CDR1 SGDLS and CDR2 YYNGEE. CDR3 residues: CASSRNTGELFF. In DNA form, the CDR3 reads TGTGCCAGCAGCCGAAACACCGGGGAGCTGTTTTTT.

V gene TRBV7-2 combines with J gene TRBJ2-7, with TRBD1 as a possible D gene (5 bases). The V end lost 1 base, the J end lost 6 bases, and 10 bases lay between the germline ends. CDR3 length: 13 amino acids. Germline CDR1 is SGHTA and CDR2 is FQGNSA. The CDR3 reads CASSLDRGGEQYF. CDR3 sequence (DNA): TGTGCCAGCAGCTTAGATAGGGGCGGCGAGCAGTACTTC. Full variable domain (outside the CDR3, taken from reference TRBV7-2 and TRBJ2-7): GAGVSQSPSNKVTEKGKDVELRCDPISGHTALYWYRQSLGQGLEFLIYFQGNSAPDKSGLPSDRFSAERTGGSVSTLTIQRTQQEDSAVYLCASSLDRGGEQYFGPGTRLTVT.

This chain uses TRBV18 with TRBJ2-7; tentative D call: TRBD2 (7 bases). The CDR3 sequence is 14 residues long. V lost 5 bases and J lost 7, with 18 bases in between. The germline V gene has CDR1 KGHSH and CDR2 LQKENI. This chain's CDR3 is CASSKLSRGGEQYF. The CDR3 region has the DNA TGTGCCAGCTCAAAGTTGAGCAGGGGAGGGGAGCAGTACTTC.

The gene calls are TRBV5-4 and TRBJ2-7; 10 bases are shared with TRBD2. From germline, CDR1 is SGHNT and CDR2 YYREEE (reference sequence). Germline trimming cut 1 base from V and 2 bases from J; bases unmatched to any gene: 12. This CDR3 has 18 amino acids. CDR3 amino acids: CASSLLTSGTHPTYEQYF. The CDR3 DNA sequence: TGTGCCAGCAGCTTGTTAACTAGCGGGACTCACCCAACCTACGAGCAGTACTTC.

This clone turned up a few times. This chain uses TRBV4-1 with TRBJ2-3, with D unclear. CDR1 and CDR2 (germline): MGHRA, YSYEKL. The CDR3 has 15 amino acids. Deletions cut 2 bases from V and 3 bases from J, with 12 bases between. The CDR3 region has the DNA TGCGCCAGCAGCCAACGTTCTGGGTCTACAGATACGCAGTATTTT. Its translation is CASSQRSGSTDTQYF.

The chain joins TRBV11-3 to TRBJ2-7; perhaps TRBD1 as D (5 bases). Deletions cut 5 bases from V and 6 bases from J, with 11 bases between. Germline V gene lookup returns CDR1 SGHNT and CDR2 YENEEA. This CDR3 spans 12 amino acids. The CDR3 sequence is CASSRDSPEQYF. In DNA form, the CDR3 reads TGTGCCAGCAGCCGAGACAGCCCCGAGCAGTACTTC. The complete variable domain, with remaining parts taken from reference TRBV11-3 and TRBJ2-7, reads EAGVVQSPRYKIIEKKQPVAFWCNPISGHNTLYWYLQNLGQGPELLIRYENEEAVDDSQLPKDRFSAERLKGVDSTLKIQPAELGDSAVYLCASSRDSPEQYFGPGTRLTVT.

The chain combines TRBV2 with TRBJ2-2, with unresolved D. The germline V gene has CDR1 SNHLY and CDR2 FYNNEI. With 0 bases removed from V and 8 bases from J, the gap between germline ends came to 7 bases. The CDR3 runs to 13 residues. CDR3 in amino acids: CASSEARPGELFF. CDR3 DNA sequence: TGTGCCAGCAGTGAAGCAAGACCGGGGGAGCTGTTTTTT.

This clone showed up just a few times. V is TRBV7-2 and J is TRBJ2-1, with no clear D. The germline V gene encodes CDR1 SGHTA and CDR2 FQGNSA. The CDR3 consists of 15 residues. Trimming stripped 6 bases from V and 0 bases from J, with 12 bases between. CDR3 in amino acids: CASSIDPISYNEQFF. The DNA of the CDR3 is TGTGCCAGCAGTATAGACCCAATCTCCTACAATGAGCAGTTCTTC.

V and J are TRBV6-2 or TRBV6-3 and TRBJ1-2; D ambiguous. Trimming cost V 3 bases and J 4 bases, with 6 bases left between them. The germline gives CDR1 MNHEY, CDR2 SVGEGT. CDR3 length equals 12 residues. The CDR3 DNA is TGTGCCAGCAGTTATAATATCTATGGCTACACCTTC. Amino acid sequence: CASSYNIYGYTF.

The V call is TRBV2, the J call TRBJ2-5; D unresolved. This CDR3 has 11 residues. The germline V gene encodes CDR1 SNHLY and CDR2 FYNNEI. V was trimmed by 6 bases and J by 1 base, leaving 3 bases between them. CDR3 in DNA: TGTGCCAGCAGGGGCCAAGAGACCCAGTACTTC. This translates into CASRGQETQYF. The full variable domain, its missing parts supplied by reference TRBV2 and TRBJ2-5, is EPEVTQTPSHQVTQMGQEVILRCVPISNHLYFYWYRQILGQKVEFLVSFYNNEISEKSEIFDDQFSVERPDGSNFTLKIRSTKLEDSAMYFCASRGQETQYFGPGTRLLVL.

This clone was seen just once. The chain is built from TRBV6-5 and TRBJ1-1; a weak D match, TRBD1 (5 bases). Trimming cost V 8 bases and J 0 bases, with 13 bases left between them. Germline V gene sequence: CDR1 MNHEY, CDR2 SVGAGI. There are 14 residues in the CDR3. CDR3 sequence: CASGSWGMNTEAFF. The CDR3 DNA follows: TGTGCCAGCGGCTCATGGGGGATGAACACTGAAGCTTTCTTT.

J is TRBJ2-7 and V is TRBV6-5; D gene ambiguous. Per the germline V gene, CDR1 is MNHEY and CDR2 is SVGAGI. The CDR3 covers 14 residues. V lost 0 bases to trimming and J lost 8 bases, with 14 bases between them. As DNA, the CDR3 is TGTGCCAGCAGTTACTCCCAGTTGGGCTATCAGCAGTACTTC. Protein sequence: CASSYSQLGYQQYF.

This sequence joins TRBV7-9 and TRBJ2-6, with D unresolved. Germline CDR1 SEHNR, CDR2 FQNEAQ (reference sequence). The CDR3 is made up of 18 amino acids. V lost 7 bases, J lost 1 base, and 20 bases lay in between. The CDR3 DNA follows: TGTGCCAGCACCAAAGAATGGGGTAGCCTTTCTGGGGCCAACGTCCTGACTTTC. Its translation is CASTKEWGSLSGANVLTF.

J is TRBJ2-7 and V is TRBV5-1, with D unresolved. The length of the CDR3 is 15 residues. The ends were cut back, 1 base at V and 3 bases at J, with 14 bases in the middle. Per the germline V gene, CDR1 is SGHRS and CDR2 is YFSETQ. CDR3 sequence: CASSLSDPGNYEQYF. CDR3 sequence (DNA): TGCGCCAGCAGCTTGTCAGACCCAGGAAACTACGAGCAGTACTTC.

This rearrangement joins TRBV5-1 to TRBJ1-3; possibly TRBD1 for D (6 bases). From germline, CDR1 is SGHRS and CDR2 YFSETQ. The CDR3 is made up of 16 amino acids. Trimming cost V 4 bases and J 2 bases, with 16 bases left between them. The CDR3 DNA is TGCGCCAGCAGCACGAGGCAGGGGTTGGCTGGAAACACCATATATTTT. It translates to CASSTRQGLAGNTIYF.

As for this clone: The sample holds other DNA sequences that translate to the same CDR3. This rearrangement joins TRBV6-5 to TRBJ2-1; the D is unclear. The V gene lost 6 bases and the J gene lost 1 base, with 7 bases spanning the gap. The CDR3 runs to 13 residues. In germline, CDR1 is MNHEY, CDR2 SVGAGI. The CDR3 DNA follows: TGTGCCAGCAGAGGATCGTCCTACAATGAGCAGTTCTTC. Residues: CASRGSSYNEQFF.

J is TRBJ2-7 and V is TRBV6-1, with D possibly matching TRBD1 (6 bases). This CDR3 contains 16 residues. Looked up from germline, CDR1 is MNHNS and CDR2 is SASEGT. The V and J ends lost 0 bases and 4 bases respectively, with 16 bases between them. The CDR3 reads CASSEAGTGTIYEQYF. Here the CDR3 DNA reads TGTGCCAGCAGTGAAGCGGGGACCGGGACAATTTACGAGCAGTACTTC.

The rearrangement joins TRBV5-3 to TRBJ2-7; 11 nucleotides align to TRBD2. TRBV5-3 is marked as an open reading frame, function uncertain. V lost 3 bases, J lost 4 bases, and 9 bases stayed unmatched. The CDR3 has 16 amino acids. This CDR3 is CARSSDSGRAAYEQYF. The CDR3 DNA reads TGTGCCAGAAGCTCCGATAGCGGGAGGGCCGCTTACGAGCAGTACTTC.

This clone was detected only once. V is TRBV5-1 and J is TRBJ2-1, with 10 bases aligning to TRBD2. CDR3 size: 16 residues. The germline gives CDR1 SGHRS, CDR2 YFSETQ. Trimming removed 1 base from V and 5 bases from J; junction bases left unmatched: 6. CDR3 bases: TGCGCCAGCAGCTTGTTCACAGCGGGGGGGAACAATGAGCAGTTCTTC. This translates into CASSLFTAGGNNEQFF.

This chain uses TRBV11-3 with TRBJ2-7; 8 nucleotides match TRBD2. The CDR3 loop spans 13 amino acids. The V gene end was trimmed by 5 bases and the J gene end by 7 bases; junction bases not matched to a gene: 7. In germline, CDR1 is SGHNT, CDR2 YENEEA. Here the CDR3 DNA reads TGTGCCAGCAGCCCGGGAGGGCAGAGGGAGCAGTACTTC. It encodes CASSPGGQREQYF.

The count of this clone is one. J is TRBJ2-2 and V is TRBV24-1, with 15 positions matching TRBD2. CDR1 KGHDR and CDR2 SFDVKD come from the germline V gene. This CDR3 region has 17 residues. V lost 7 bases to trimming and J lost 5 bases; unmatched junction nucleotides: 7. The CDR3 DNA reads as TGTGCCACCAGCTTATCCGGGACTAGCGGGAGGACCGGGGAGCTGTTTTTT. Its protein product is CATSLSGTSGRTGELFF.